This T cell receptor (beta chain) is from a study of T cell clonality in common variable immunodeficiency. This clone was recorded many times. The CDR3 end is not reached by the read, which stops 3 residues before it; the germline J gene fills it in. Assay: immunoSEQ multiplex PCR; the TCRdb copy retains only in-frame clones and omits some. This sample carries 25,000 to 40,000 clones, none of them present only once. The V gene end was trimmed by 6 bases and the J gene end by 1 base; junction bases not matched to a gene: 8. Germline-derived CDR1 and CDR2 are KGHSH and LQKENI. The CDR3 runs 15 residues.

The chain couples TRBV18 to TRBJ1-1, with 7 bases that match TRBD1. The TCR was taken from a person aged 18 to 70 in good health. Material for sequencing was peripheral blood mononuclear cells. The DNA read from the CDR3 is TGTGCCAGCTCGTTAATAGGGGGCCGGAACACTGAA. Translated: CASSLIGGRNTE. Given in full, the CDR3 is CASSLIGGRNTEAFF.